The T cell receptor beta chain described here comes from a study of T cell repertoires in cytomegalovirus infection. The overall study: From public TCR beta signatures came an indication of both CMV infection and matching HLA type. Broader study findings: There were HLA-C-restricted CMV-specific TCR beta clonotypes dominating the ex vivo response. There were carriers of CMV plus the relevant HLA, and cumulative public TCR beta family frequency identified them.

TCRdb processed the reads anew with MiXCR; each CDR3 protein has one entry. The table records roughly 640,000 distinct CDR3 sequences, roughly 24% of them present only once. As to this clonotype: Its target is unknown.

V was clipped by 5 bases and J by 6 bases, with 20 bases between them. Germline-derived CDR1 and CDR2 are SGHVS and FQNEAQ. This CDR3 is 16 amino acids long. The gene calls are TRBV7-8 and TRBJ2-1; perhaps TRBD2 as D (6 bases). Sequencing used CD8+ T cells from PBMCs. This receptor was identified in a human donor in good health (CMV status not recorded). Some clones in this sample may be carry-over from other donors' samples. This chain's CDR3 is CASSPRRDFWANEQFF. CDR3 bases: TGTGCCAGCAGCCCCCGCAGGGACTTCTGGGCCAATGAGCAGTTCTTC.